Below are 21 T cell receptor beta chains sequenced from a single sample in a study of shared clonotypes between healthy human individuals. TCRdb's table, derived via immunoSEQ multiplex PCR, lists solely in-frame clones and lacks some. The profile shows about 1.5 million clones, around 98% of them singletons. Sequenced input: naive CD4+ T cells sorted from blood. Subset specified: CD45RA+ positively selected. The origin of the receptors is a man aged 30 to 45 in good health.

The chain has TRBV28 and TRBJ2-1, with D hard to call. CDR3 length equals 13 residues. CDR1 and CDR2 from the germline V gene are MDHEN and SYDVKM. V was clipped by 5 bases and J by 8 bases, with 13 bases between them. The CDR3 sequence: CASSMMMGHEQFF. DNA of the CDR3: TGTGCCAGCAGTATGATGATGGGCCATGAGCAGTTCTTC.

In its sample, this clone was seen once. Within the sample, other DNA sequences also encode this same CDR3. The chain is built from TRBV4-3 and TRBJ2-7; 7 bases match TRBD1. Losses at the gene ends were 3 bases for V and 2 bases for J; bases not matched to a gene: 7. This CDR3 comprises 15 residues. CDR1 is LGHNA and CDR2 is YSLEER in the germline V gene. The CDR3 reads CASSQEDRVTYEQYF. The CDR3 DNA reads TGCGCCAGCAGCCAGGAAGACAGGGTAACCTACGAGCAGTACTTC.

The chain has TRBV19 and TRBJ2-1, with 8 bases that match TRBD2. The length of the CDR3 is 17 residues. Germline CDR1 is LNHDA and CDR2 is SQIVND (reference sequence). V lost 3 bases and J lost 3; bases outside the gene matches: 10. CDR3 residues: CASSMGQTSGVYNEQFF. Written as DNA, the CDR3 is TGTGCCAGTAGTATGGGCCAAACTAGCGGAGTCTACAATGAGCAGTTCTTC.

The chain joins TRBV10-1 to TRBJ2-7; D is perhaps TRBD1 or TRBD2 (5 bases each). The CDR3 spans 13 residues. V was trimmed by 4 bases and J by 3 bases, leaving 10 bases between them. The V gene's germline CDR1 is WNHNN and CDR2 SYGVQD (reference sequence). CDR3 amino acids: CASSGEGFYEQYF. The CDR3 region has the DNA TGCGCCAGCAGTGGAGAGGGGTTCTACGAGCAGTACTTC.

The chain has TRBV5-5 and TRBJ1-1; D might be TRBD1 (6 bases). V lost 3 bases and J lost 4, with 10 bases in between. Germline CDR1 SGHKS, CDR2 YYEKEE (reference sequence). CDR3 length: 13 amino acids. CDR3 coding DNA: TGTGCCAGCAGCTCGGGCAGGGGCACTGAAGCTTTCTTT. This codes for CASSSGRGTEAFF. Using reference TRBV5-5 and TRBJ1-1 for the parts outside the CDR3, the full variable domain is DAGVTQSPTHLIKTRGQQVTLRCSPISGHKSVSWYQQVLGQGPQFIFQYYEKEERGRGNFPDRFSARQFPNYSSELNVNALLLGDSALYLCASSSGRGTEAFFGQGTRLTVV.

The genes are TRBV5-1 and TRBJ1-1; 9 nucleotides agree with TRBD1. The germline V gene encodes CDR1 SGHRS and CDR2 YFSETQ. There are 17 residues in the CDR3. The trim removed 5 bases at V and 1 base at J, leaving 12 bases unmatched. CDR3 nucleotide sequence: TGCGCCAGCAGAGTGACGACAGGGGGAGGTGGGAACACTGAAGCTTTCTTT. This codes for CASRVTTGGGGNTEAFF.

This clone is a singleton in its sample. V gene TRBV27 combines with J gene TRBJ2-3, with D possibly matching TRBD1 (6 bases). V dropped 4 bases and J dropped 6 bases, with 20 bases sitting between them. The CDR3 consists of 16 residues. The germline V gene has CDR1 MNHEY and CDR2 SMNVEV (reference sequence). This CDR3 reads CASSSLQGLGKDTQYF. CDR3 sequence (DNA): TGTGCCAGCAGTTCCCTACAGGGTCTGGGTAAGGATACGCAGTATTTT.

Of note for this clone: This sample includes further DNA sequences coding for the same CDR3. This chain joins TRBV28 and TRBJ2-1; D unclear. Trimming shortened V by 1 base and J by 6 bases, and 4 bases separated the two germline ends. The CDR3 is 12 amino acids. Per the germline V gene, CDR1 is MDHEN and CDR2 is SYDVKM. CDR3: CASSLLSNEQFF. Here the CDR3 DNA reads TGTGCCAGCAGTTTATTATCCAATGAGCAGTTCTTC.

Turning to this clone: The same CDR3 is also encoded by other DNA sequences in this sample. The chain has TRBV18 and TRBJ1-5, with D possibly TRBD1 on 6 matching bases. The germline V gene has CDR1 KGHSH and CDR2 LQKENI. The CDR3 contains 14 residues. V lost 2 bases and J 4 bases, leaving 9 bases between the germline ends. The CDR3 region has the DNA TGTGCCAGCTCACCAGCGGACAGTAATCAGCCCCAGCATTTT. The encoded protein is CASSPADSNQPQHF.

The chain carries TRBV7-9 and TRBJ1-2; tentatively, D is TRBD1 (5 bases). Deletions cut 5 bases from V and 3 bases from J, with 13 bases between. Germline V CDR1 and CDR2: SEHNR, FQNEAQ (reference sequence). The CDR3 contains 14 residues. The CDR3 loop is CASSRERGDYGYTF. CDR3 coding DNA: TGTGCCAGCAGCCGTGAGAGGGGAGACTATGGCTACACCTTC.

The V call is TRBV30, the J call TRBJ2-5; TRBD2 aligns across 13 bases. Germline trimming cut 3 bases from V and 5 bases from J; bases unmatched to any gene: 18. The CDR3 loop spans 19 amino acids. CDR1 is GTSNPN and CDR2 is SVGIG in the germline V gene (reference sequence). CDR3 sequence reads: CAWSDPPGLAGSKMETQYF. CDR3 DNA: TGTGCCTGGAGCGACCCCCCGGGACTAGCGGGGAGTAAGATGGAGACCCAGTACTTC.

The chain recombines TRBV30 with TRBJ1-1; D not certain. Germline V CDR1 and CDR2: GTSNPN, SVGIG (reference sequence). The CDR3 spans 10 residues. Trimming stripped 6 bases from V and 5 bases from J, with 7 bases between. CDR3 nucleotides: TGTGCCTGTAGAACGACTGAAGCTTTCTTT. It codes for CACRTTEAFF.

This chain links TRBV5-1 with TRBJ2-7; 7 positions match TRBD2. The CDR3 has 14 residues. The germline gives CDR1 SGHRS, CDR2 YFSETQ. Unmatched junction bases numbered 4, after V lost 4 bases and J lost 0 bases. In DNA, the CDR3 is TGCGCCAGCAGCAACGAGCGGGACTCCTACGAGCAGTACTTC. Its protein is CASSNERDSYEQYF. Full variable domain (rest looked up from reference TRBV5-1 and TRBJ2-7): KAGVTQTPRYLIKTRGQQVTLSCSPISGHRSVSWYQQTPGQGLQFLFEYFSETQRNKGNFPGRFSGRQFSNSRSEMNVSTLELGDSALYLCASSNERDSYEQYFGPGTRLTVT.

This clone was recorded only once. The genes are TRBV19 and TRBJ1-1; D gene uncertain. The germline V and J ends were trimmed by 4 bases and 3 bases, with 3 bases remaining between them. The CDR3 is made up of 11 amino acids. Germline V gene data show CDR1 as LNHDA and CDR2 as SQIVND (reference sequence). The CDR3 loop is CASSTDTEAFF. CDR3 DNA sequence: TGTGCCAGTAGTACCGACACTGAAGCTTTCTTT.

The chain recombines TRBV5-4 with TRBJ1-4; no clear D. CDR3 length: 16 amino acids. Germline loops: CDR1 SGHNT, CDR2 YYREEE (reference sequence). Trimming cost V 4 bases and J 6 bases, with 19 bases left between them. CDR3 DNA sequence: TGTGCCAGCAGCACTGGGGATAGCAGGTTAGATGAAAAACTGTTTTTT. This codes for CASSTGDSRLDEKLFF.

The chain has TRBV18 and TRBJ2-7, with 11 bases lining up with TRBD1. CDR1 is KGHSH, CDR2 LQKENI, per germline. After removal of 5 bases from V and 6 bases from J, the junction contained 12 bases not matched to a gene. This CDR3 contains 16 residues. The CDR3 nucleotides are TGTGCCAGCTCAGAAAACCAGGCGGGACAGGGGGGCGAGCAGTACTTC. Translated: CASSENQAGQGGEQYF.

V gene TRBV9 combines with J gene TRBJ2-3, with D possibly matching TRBD1 (5 bases). This CDR3 contains 16 residues. Per germline, CDR1 SGDLS and CDR2 YYNGEE. The V end lost 0 bases, the J end lost 6 bases, and 17 bases lay between the germline ends. CDR3 coding DNA: TGTGCCAGCAGCGTAGGGGGCCCGGGCCGGAGTGATACGCAGTATTTT. It encodes CASSVGGPGRSDTQYF. The full variable domain, with the rest looked up from reference TRBV9 and TRBJ2-3, is DSGVTQTPKHLITATGQRVTLRCSPRSGDLSVYWYQQSLDQGLQFLIQYYNGEERAKGNILERFSAQQFPDLHSELNLSSLELGDSALYFCASSVGGPGRSDTQYFGPGTRLTVL.

The J gene is TRBJ2-7, the V gene TRBV19; no reliable D call. Germline V lookup: CDR1 LNHDA, CDR2 SQIVND (reference sequence). The CDR3 is 12 residues long. With 5 bases removed from V and 1 base from J, the gap between germline ends came to 6 bases. The CDR3 nucleotides read TGTGCCAGTAGTGCGGCGTCCTACGAGCAGTACTTC. This codes for CASSAASYEQYF. The full variable domain, with the rest looked up from reference TRBV19 and TRBJ2-7, is DGGITQSPKYLFRKEGQNVTLSCEQNLNHDAMYWYRQDPGQGLRLIYYSQIVNDFQKGDIAEGYSVSREKKESFPLTVTSAQKNPTAFYLCASSAASYEQYFGPGTRLTVT.

This chain links TRBV30 with TRBJ2-7; 9 bases are shared with TRBD1. The CDR3 is made up of 15 amino acids. V was clipped by 1 base and J by 2 bases; unmatched bases: 6. Germline CDR1 and CDR2: GTSNPN and SVGIG (reference sequence). The CDR3 nucleotides read TGTGCCTGGAGTGCCCGAGGGACAGGGACCTACGAGCAGTACTTC. Its translation: CAWSARGTGTYEQYF.

The chain has TRBV20-1 and TRBJ2-7; possibly TRBD1 for D (5 bases). V lost 1 base to trimming and J lost 6 bases, with 7 bases between them. CDR1 is DFQATT and CDR2 is SNEGSKA in the germline V gene (reference sequence). The CDR3 is 11 amino acids. CDR3 amino acids: CSARAQGEQYF. CDR3 bases: TGCAGTGCTAGAGCCCAGGGCGAGCAGTACTTC.

This chain uses TRBV5-4 with TRBJ2-5; TRBD2 is a possible D gene (5 bases). The CDR3 consists of 14 residues. V was cut by 4 bases and J by 2 bases, with 12 bases left in between. Germline V gene data show CDR1 as SGHNT and CDR2 as YYREEE (reference sequence). The CDR3 loop reads CASSPGRGQETQYF. DNA of the CDR3: TGTGCCAGCAGCCCTGGCCGAGGGCAAGAGACCCAGTACTTC.